The 14 T cell receptor beta chains reported below all come from one sample, sequenced in a study of blood T cell repertoires in COVID-19. Measured with immunoSEQ multiplex PCR; TCRdb has only the in-frame clones, and not every one. The data show 470,000 or so clones, 70% to 90% seen once. The sample was peripheral blood. These receptors were obtained from a human donor in a cohort sampled during active COVID-19.

The rearrangement uses TRBV7-3 and TRBJ2-5; TRBD1 aligns across 11 bases. The CDR3 is 15 residues long. Germline loops: CDR1 SGHTA, CDR2 FQGTGA. With V trimmed by 5 bases and J by 2 bases, 4 bases remained unmatched. The CDR3 sequence is CASSLDRGRQETQYF. The CDR3 DNA sequence: TGTGCCAGCAGCCTGGACAGGGGGCGACAAGAGACCCAGTACTTC.

This chain connects TRBV11-2 to TRBJ1-6, with D tentatively TRBD1 (6 bases). Between the trimmed V and J ends, which lost 0 bases and 8 bases, there was a span of 8 bases. The germline gives CDR1 SGHAT, CDR2 FQNNGV. The CDR3 runs to 14 residues. CDR3 protein: CASSLEQGDSPLHF. DNA of the CDR3: TGTGCCAGCAGCTTAGAACAGGGTGATTCACCCCTCCACTTT.

DNA of the CDR3: TGTGCCAGCAGCCGACTGAACAATCAGCCCCAGCATTTT. Protein sequence: CASSRLNNQPQHF. The chain carries TRBV5-8 and TRBJ1-5, with unresolved D. The germline gives CDR1 SGHTS, CDR2 YDEGEE. The CDR3 extends over 13 amino acids. V was clipped by 4 bases and J by 3 bases, with 8 bases between them. The full variable domain, in which reference TRBV5-8 and TRBJ1-5 provide the parts outside the CDR3, is EAGVTQSPTHLIKTRGQQATLRCSPISGHTSVYWYQQALGLGLQFLLWYDEGEERNRGNFPPRFSGRQFPNYSSELNVNALELEDSALYLCASSRLNNQPQHFGDGTRLSIL.

The gene calls are TRBV5-5 and TRBJ1-4, with D possibly TRBD1 on 5 matching bases. V was clipped by 1 base and J by 6 bases, with 13 bases between them. This CDR3 region has 15 residues. From germline, CDR1 is SGHKS and CDR2 YYEKEE (reference sequence). CDR3 loop: CASSLRGIEDEKLFF. CDR3 nucleotides: TGTGCCAGCAGCTTGCGGGGGATTGAAGATGAAAAACTGTTTTTT.

The V and J genes are TRBV24-1 and TRBJ2-3; 9 bases are shared with TRBD2. Germline CDR1 and CDR2: KGHDR and SFDVKD. This CDR3 comprises 15 residues. Trimming cost V 5 bases and J 5 bases; bases outside gene matches: 7. The CDR3 sequence is CATSVPLAGIDTQYF. The CDR3 nucleotides read TGTGCCACCAGTGTCCCGCTAGCGGGGATAGATACGCAGTATTTT.

The chain uses TRBV15 and TRBJ1-5; 8 nucleotides agree with TRBD1. Trimming cost V 0 bases and J 2 bases; bases outside gene matches: 6. The CDR3 has 17 amino acids. Germline CDR1 and CDR2: LNHNV and YYDKDF (reference sequence). The CDR3 nucleotides are TGTGCCACCAGCAGAGACAGTGGACAGGGTCGCAATCAGCCCCAGCATTTT. Its translation is CATSRDSGQGRNQPQHF.

This clone is a singleton in its sample. This chain links TRBV9 with TRBJ1-3; D is ambiguous. CDR1 and CDR2 from the germline V gene are SGDLS and YYNGEE. V was clipped by 4 bases and J by 4 bases, with 6 bases between them. The CDR3 loop spans 12 amino acids. Written as DNA, the CDR3 is TGTGCCAGCAGCCTAAGCGGAAACACCATATATTTT. This sequence encodes CASSLSGNTIYF.

The chain uses TRBV7-2 and TRBJ2-7; 14 bases agree with TRBD2. After removal of 0 bases from V and 1 base from J, the junction contained 2 bases not matched to a gene. CDR1 SGHTA and CDR2 FQGNSA come from the germline V gene. CDR3 length: 17 amino acids. CDR3 coding DNA: TGTGCCAGCAGCTTAGCGCGGACTAGCGGGAGGTCCTACGAGCAGTACTTC. Translation: CASSLARTSGRSYEQYF.

Of note for this clone: Other nucleotide sequences from this sample produce the same CDR3. The chain is built from TRBV7-2 and TRBJ1-5; the D is unclear. Trimming took off 1 base at V and 2 bases at J, with 6 bases between the two ends. The CDR3 totals 14 residues. CDR1 SGHTA and CDR2 FQGNSA come from the germline V gene. The CDR3 reads CASSLERGNQPQHF. For the CDR3, the DNA is TGTGCCAGCAGCTTAGAACGGGGCAATCAGCCCCAGCATTTT.

The rearrangement links TRBV5-1 to TRBJ1-1; D is unresolved. Trimming shortened V by 5 bases and J by 1 base, and 18 bases separated the two germline ends. CDR1 and CDR2 from the germline V gene are SGHRS and YFSETQ. The CDR3 runs to 16 residues. Here the CDR3 DNA reads TGCGCCAGCAGTTTTTCGGGGTTTTCATCGAACACTGAAGCTTTCTTT. Encoded protein: CASSFSGFSSNTEAFF. Based on the CDR3 plus reference TRBV5-1 and TRBJ1-1, the full variable domain is KAGVTQTPRYLIKTRGQQVTLSCSPISGHRSVSWYQQTPGQGLQFLFEYFSETQRNKGNFPGRFSGRQFSNSRSEMNVSTLELGDSALYLCASSFSGFSSNTEAFFGQGTRLTVV.

The chain has TRBV28 and TRBJ2-3, with a possible D match to TRBD2 (5 bases). The CDR3 totals 14 residues. CDR1 is MDHEN, CDR2 SYDVKM, per germline. Deletions cut 3 bases from V and 4 bases from J, with 11 bases between. The DNA for the CDR3 is TGTGCCAGCAGTTTGGAGGTTCTAGCAGATACGCAGTATTTT. Amino acid sequence: CASSLEVLADTQYF.

V usage is TRBV6-6 and J usage is TRBJ1-2; 7 nucleotides match TRBD1. The CDR3 has 16 residues. The germline V gene encodes CDR1 MNHNY and CDR2 SVGAGI (reference sequence). Losses at the gene ends were 0 bases for V and 7 bases for J; bases not matched to a gene: 11. CDR3 sequence (DNA): TGTGCCAGCAGTTACTCGGGTAATAGGGGGCGGCTTGGCTACACCTTC. As protein: CASSYSGNRGRLGYTF.

The V and J genes are TRBV19 and TRBJ2-1, with D possibly matching TRBD2 (5 bases). Germline CDR1 and CDR2: LNHDA and SQIVND (reference sequence). This CDR3 comprises 15 residues. Trimming cost V 3 bases and J 0 bases, with 9 bases left between them. CDR3 region: CASSIRAGSYNEQFF. The DNA for the CDR3 is TGTGCCAGTAGTATTCGGGCGGGCTCCTACAATGAGCAGTTCTTC.

This clone was counted a single time. The chain joins TRBV7-2 to TRBJ1-4; D remains ambiguous. The CDR3 spans 15 residues. Germline lookup yields CDR1 SGHTA and CDR2 FQGNSA. V lost 5 bases to trimming and J lost 7 bases, with 17 bases between them. CDR3 sequence: CASSLRVHLAEKLFF. The CDR3 bases are TGTGCCAGCAGCCTCCGGGTCCACCTCGCTGAAAAACTGTTTTTT.